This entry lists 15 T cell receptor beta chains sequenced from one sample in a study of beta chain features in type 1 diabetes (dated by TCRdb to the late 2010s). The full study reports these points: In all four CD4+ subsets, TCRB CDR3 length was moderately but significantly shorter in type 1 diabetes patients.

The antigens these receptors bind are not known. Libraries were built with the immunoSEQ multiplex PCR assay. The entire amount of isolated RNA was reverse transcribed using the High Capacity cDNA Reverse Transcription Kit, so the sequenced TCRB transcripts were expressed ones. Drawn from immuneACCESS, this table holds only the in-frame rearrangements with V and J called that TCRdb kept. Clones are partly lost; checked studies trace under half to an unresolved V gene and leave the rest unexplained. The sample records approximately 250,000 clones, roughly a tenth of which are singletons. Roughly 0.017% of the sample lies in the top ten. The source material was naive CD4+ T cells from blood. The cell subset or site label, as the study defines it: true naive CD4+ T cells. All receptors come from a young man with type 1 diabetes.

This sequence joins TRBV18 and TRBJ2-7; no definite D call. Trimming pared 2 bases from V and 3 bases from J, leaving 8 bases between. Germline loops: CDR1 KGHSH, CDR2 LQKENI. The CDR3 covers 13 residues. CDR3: CASSPAGRYEQYF. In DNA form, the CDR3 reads TGTGCCAGCTCACCAGCAGGCCGCTACGAGCAGTACTTC.

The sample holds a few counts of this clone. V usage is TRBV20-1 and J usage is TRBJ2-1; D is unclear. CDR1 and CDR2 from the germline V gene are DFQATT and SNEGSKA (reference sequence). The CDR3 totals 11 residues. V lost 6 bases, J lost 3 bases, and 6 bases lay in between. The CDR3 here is CSANSYNEQFF. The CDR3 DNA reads TGCAGTGCGAACAGCTACAATGAGCAGTTCTTC.

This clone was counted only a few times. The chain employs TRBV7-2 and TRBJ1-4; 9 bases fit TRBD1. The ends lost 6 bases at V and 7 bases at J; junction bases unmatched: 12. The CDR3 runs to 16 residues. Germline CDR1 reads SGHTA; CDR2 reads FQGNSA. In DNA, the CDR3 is TGTGCCAGCAGTTTCGGACAGGGGACCACCCCTGAAAAACTGTTTTTT. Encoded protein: CASSFGQGTTPEKLFF.

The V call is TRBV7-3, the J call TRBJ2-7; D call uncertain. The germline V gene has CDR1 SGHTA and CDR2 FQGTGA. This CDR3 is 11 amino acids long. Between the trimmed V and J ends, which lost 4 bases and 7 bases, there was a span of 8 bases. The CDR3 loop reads CASSSGGEQYF. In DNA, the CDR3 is TGTGCCAGCAGCTCGGGTGGGGAGCAGTACTTC.

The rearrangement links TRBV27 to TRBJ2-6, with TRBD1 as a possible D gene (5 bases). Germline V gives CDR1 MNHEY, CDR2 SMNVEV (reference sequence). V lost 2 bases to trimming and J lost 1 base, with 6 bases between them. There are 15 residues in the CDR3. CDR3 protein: CASSLGHSGANVLTF. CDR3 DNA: TGTGCCAGCAGTTTAGGACATTCTGGGGCCAACGTCCTGACTTTC.

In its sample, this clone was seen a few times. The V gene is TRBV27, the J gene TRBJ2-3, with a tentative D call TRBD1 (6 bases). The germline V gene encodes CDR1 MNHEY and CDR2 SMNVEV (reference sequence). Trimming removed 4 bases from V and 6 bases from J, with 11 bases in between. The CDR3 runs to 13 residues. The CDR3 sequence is CASSYRVSDTQYF. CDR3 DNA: TGTGCCAGCAGTTACAGGGTGTCGGATACGCAGTATTTT.

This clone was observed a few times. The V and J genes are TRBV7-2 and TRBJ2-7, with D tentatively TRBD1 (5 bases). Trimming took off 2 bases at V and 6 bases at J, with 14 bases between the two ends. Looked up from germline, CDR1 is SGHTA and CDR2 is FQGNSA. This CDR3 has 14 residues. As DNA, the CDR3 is TGTGCCAGCAGCTTACAGAGACAGTCGGGCGAGCAGTACTTC. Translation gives CASSLQRQSGEQYF.

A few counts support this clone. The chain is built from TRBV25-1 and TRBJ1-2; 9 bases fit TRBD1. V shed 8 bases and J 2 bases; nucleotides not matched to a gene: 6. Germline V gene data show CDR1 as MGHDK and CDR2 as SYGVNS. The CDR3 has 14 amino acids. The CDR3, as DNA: TGTGCCAGCTCCACGACAGGGGGAAACTATGGCTACACCTTC. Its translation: CASSTTGGNYGYTF.

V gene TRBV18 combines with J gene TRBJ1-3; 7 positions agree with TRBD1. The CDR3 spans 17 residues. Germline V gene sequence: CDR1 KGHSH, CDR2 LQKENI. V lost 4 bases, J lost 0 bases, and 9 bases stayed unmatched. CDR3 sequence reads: CASSQTGQSPSGNTIYF. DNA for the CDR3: TGTGCCAGCTCACAAACGGGACAGAGCCCCTCTGGAAACACCATATATTTT.

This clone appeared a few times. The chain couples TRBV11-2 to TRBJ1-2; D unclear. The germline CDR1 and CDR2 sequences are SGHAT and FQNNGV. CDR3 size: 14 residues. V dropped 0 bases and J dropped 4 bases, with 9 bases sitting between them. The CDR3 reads CASSLETGSYGYTF. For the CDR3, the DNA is TGTGCCAGCAGCTTAGAGACTGGGAGCTATGGCTACACCTTC.

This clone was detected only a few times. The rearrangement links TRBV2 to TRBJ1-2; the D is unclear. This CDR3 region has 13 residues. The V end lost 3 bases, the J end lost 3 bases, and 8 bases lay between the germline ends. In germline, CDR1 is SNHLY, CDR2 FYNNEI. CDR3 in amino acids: CASSDYTDYGYTF. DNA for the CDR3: TGTGCCAGCAGTGATTACACAGACTATGGCTACACCTTC.

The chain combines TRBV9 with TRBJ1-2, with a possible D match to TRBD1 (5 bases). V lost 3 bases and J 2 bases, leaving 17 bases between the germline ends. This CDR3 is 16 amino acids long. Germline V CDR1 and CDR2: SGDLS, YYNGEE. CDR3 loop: CASSGEGLWSNYGYTF. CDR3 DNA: TGTGCCAGCAGCGGCGAGGGACTCTGGTCCAACTATGGCTACACCTTC.

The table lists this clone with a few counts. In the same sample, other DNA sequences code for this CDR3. This CDR3 is CASSRGGVYNEQFF. In DNA form, the CDR3 reads TGCGCCAGCAGCCGGGGGGGGGTCTACAATGAGCAGTTCTTC. The rearrangement links TRBV5-1 to TRBJ2-1, with TRBD2 identical over 8 bases. Germline V CDR1 and CDR2: SGHRS, YFSETQ. The V gene end was trimmed by 4 bases and the J gene end by 3 bases; junction bases not matched to a gene: 3. The CDR3 is 14 residues long.

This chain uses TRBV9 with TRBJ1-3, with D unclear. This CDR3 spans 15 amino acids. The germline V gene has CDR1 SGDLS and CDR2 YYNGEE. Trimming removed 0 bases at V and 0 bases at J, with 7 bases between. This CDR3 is CASSVDTVSGNTIYF. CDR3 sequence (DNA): TGTGCCAGCAGCGTAGACACAGTCTCTGGAAACACCATATATTTT.

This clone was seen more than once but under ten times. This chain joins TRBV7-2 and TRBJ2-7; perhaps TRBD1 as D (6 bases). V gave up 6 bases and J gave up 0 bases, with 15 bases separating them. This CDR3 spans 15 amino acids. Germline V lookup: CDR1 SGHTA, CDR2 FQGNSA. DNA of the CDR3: TGTGCCAGCAGACAGGGACCGACTGGCTCCTACGAGCAGTACTTC. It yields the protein CASRQGPTGSYEQYF.